These 18 T cell receptor beta chains share one sample of origin, sequenced in a study of human T cells and chemical hapten exposure. Time point denoted: patch test 1, 2 weeks after DPC sensitization. Documented treatment: therapeutic diphenylcyclopropenone sensitization with weekly scalp DPC. TCRdb recomputed calls from the RACE reads with MiXCR, one row per CDR3 protein. The sample holds about 120,000 distinct CDR3 sequences; 12% are singletons and the top ten take roughly 1.3%. Material: whole blood, obtained in connection with sensitization to the hapten diphenylcyclopropenone (DPC). Source of these receptors: a woman aged 45-65 years with alopecia areata. Some clones in this sample may be carry-over from other donors' samples.

This clonotype was counted between two and nine times. V and J are TRBV12-2 and TRBJ1-2. TRBV12-2 is designated a pseudogene. The CDR3 runs to 17 residues. The CDR3 region has the DNA TGTGCAAGTCGCTCAGCCGACGGTTGGGATACCAACTATGGCTACACCTTC. As protein: CASRSADGWDTNYGYTF.

A few counts support this clonotype. The V gene is TRBV5-4, the J gene TRBJ1-2; 7 nucleotides agree with TRBD1. The CDR3 is 13 residues long. J gave up 4 bases and V 5 bases, and 5 bases lay outside the gene matches. Germline values: CDR1 SGHNT, CDR2 YYREEE (reference sequence). This CDR3 reads CASRQQGTYGYTF. CDR3 nucleotide sequence: TGTGCCAGCAGGCAACAGGGGACCTATGGCTACACCTTC.

This clonotype was observed a handful of times. The chain has TRBV12-3 or TRBV12-4 and TRBJ1-2; D unclear. There are 12 residues in the CDR3. V was cut by 5 bases and J by 5 bases, with 9 bases left in between. The CDR3 spells CASSDIGYGYTF. The CDR3 region has the DNA TGTGCCAGCAGTGATATCGGTTATGGCTACACCTTC.

There are a few counts of this clonotype. V and J are TRBV18 and TRBJ1-1; D ambiguous. The V gene's germline CDR1 is KGHSH and CDR2 LQKENI. There are 13 residues in the CDR3. Trimming shortened V by 2 bases and J by 0 bases, and 4 bases separated the two germline ends. CDR3 coding DNA: TGTGCCAGCTCACCAACAGTGAACACTGAAGCTTTCTTT. Translated, it gives CASSPTVNTEAFF.

This clonotype was seen at least ten times. The chain employs TRBV11-2 and TRBJ1-3; 8 bases line up with TRBD1. Germline values: CDR1 SGHAT, CDR2 FQNNGV. Germline trimming cut 7 bases from V and 5 bases from J; bases unmatched to any gene: 7. CDR3 length: 14 residues. The CDR3, as DNA: TGTGCCAGCACCCCCCGGACAGGGAGAAACACCATATATTTT. It codes for CASTPRTGRNTIYF.

This clonotype was seen more than once but under ten times. This chain connects TRBV7-8 to TRBJ1-2; 9 positions agree with TRBD1. The germline V gene encodes CDR1 SGHVS and CDR2 FQNEAQ. The CDR3 loop spans 14 amino acids. J lost 3 bases, V lost 5 bases, and 4 bases had no gene match. The CDR3 loop reads CASSTRTGDYGYTF. In nucleotides, the CDR3 is TGTGCCAGCAGCACAAGGACAGGGGACTATGGCTACACCTTC.

The chain combines TRBV2 with TRBJ2-6; D possibly matches TRBD1 or TRBD2 (5 bases each). V lost 4 bases, J lost 0 bases, and 13 bases lay in between. Germline V gene sequence: CDR1 SNHLY, CDR2 FYNNEI. The CDR3 covers 17 residues. The CDR3 DNA sequence: TGTGCCAGCAGTGCCCCGGGACGGATCTCTGGGGCCAACGTCCTGACTTTC. Protein sequence: CASSAPGRISGANVLTF. The full variable domain, completed using reference TRBV2 and TRBJ2-6, is EPEVTQTPSHQVTQMGQEVILRCVPISNHLYFYWYRQILGQKVEFLVSFYNNEISEKSEIFDDQFSVERPDGSNFTLKIRSTKLEDSAMYFCASSAPGRISGANVLTFGAGSRLTVL.

In its sample, this clonotype was seen many times. The gene calls are TRBV12-3 or TRBV12-4 and TRBJ2-6; D might be TRBD1 or TRBD2, each matching 5 bases. The V and J ends lost 5 bases and 0 bases respectively, with 17 bases between them. This CDR3 spans 18 amino acids. CDR3 sequence: CASSPRDGPYSGANVLTF. Here the CDR3 DNA reads TGTGCCAGCAGTCCCCGGGACGGACCCTACTCTGGGGCCAACGTCCTGACTTTC.

This chain connects TRBV10-3 to TRBJ2-1; 16 bases agree with TRBD2. Germline trimming cut 6 bases from V and 2 bases from J; bases unmatched to any gene: 10. The CDR3 spans 19 residues. Germline V gene lookup returns CDR1 ENHRY and CDR2 SYGVKD. CDR3: CAIRPGLAGGPRTYNEQFF. The CDR3 DNA sequence: TGTGCCATCAGACCGGGACTAGCGGGGGGGCCGAGGACCTACAATGAGCAGTTCTTC.

The table lists this clonotype with a few counts. This chain connects TRBV29-1 to TRBJ2-1; 8 bases are shared with TRBD1. Germline V CDR1 and CDR2: SQVTM, ANQGSEA. Unmatched junction bases numbered 11, after V lost 2 bases and J lost 8 bases. This CDR3 region has 15 residues. The CDR3 DNA is TGCAGCGTTGAAACAGCGGCAGGGGGCATAGATGAGCAGTTCTTC. Amino acid sequence: CSVETAAGGIDEQFF.

The chain joins TRBV7-9 to TRBJ2-1, with D hard to call. CDR1 is SEHNR and CDR2 is FQNEAQ in the germline V gene (reference sequence). There are 15 residues in the CDR3. Trimming left V 2 bases short and J 5 bases short, with 13 bases between. The CDR3 DNA reads TGTGCCAGCAGCTTACGTACGGAGCTACACAATGAGCAGTTCTTC. This encodes CASSLRTELHNEQFF.

The chain is built from TRBV9 and TRBJ2-3; no clear D. Between the trimmed V and J ends, which lost 0 bases and 3 bases, there was a span of 5 bases. The CDR3 contains 13 residues. Germline CDR1 and CDR2: SGDLS and YYNGEE. The CDR3 nucleotides read TGTGCCAGCAGCGTAGCGTCAACAGATACGCAGTATTTT. Encoded protein: CASSVASTDTQYF. Variable domain in full (rest from reference TRBV9 and TRBJ2-3): DSGVTQTPKHLITATGQRVTLRCSPRSGDLSVYWYQQSLDQGLQFLIQYYNGEERAKGNILERFSAQQFPDLHSELNLSSLELGDSALYFCASSVASTDTQYFGPGTRLTVL.

This clonotype has more than one count but fewer than ten. The rearrangement uses TRBV29-1 and TRBJ2-1; 11 bases are shared with TRBD1. CDR1 SQVTM and CDR2 ANQGSEA come from the germline V gene. Trimming removed 6 bases from V and 6 bases from J; junction bases left unmatched: 4. The CDR3 is 13 residues long. CDR3 amino acids: CSVGTGGLNEQFF. CDR3 nucleotides: TGCAGCGTAGGGACAGGGGGACTCAATGAGCAGTTCTTC.

Many counts were recorded for this clonotype. The chain links TRBV6-2 or TRBV6-3 to TRBJ2-3; 8 positions match TRBD2. This CDR3 spans 15 amino acids. The germline CDR1 and CDR2 sequences are MNHEY and SVGEGT. The V segment lost 1 base and the J segment 3 bases; nucleotides outside the gene matches: 3. The CDR3 sequence is CASSYFSGGTDTQYF. The CDR3 DNA reads TGTGCCAGCAGTTACTTCAGCGGGGGAACAGATACGCAGTATTTT.

This rearrangement joins TRBV3-1 to TRBJ2-7; D is ambiguous. V lost 1 base to trimming and J lost 5 bases, with 3 bases between them. The CDR3 is made up of 11 amino acids. The germline CDR1 and CDR2 sequences are LGHDT and YNNKEL (reference sequence). The DNA of the CDR3 is TGTGCCAGCAGCCAAGTGAACGAGCAGTACTTC. Its protein product is CASSQVNEQYF.

Only a few counts were recorded for this clonotype. This rearrangement joins TRBV12-3 or TRBV12-4 to TRBJ2-2; D unclear. The CDR3 is made up of 18 amino acids. V lost 0 bases to trimming and J lost 9 bases, with 23 bases between them. CDR3 DNA: TGTGCCAGCAGTTTAGCGCCTACCCGAATTGGGGAAGGCAGGGAGCTGTTTTTT. This translates into CASSLAPTRIGEGRELFF.

This chain uses TRBV4-1 with TRBJ2-4; maybe TRBD1 (7 bases). Between the trimmed V and J ends, which lost 0 bases and 1 base, there was a span of 19 bases. Per germline, CDR1 MGHRA and CDR2 YSYEKL. CDR3 length: 19 residues. The CDR3 DNA sequence: TGCGCCAGCAGCCAAGATGCAGGGGGGACCTCCCTGGCCAAAAACATTCAGTACTTC. Amino acids: CASSQDAGGTSLAKNIQYF.

V gene TRBV29-1 combines with J gene TRBJ2-3; D remains unclear. The germline CDR1 and CDR2 sequences are SQVTM and ANQGSEA. CDR3 length: 11 amino acids. Trimming took off 4 bases at V and 5 bases at J, with 7 bases between the two ends. The CDR3 DNA sequence: TGCAGCGTTGTACTTATAGATACGCAGTATTTT. Translated, it gives CSVVLIDTQYF.